Following are 24 T cell receptor beta chains from one sample sequenced in a study of cytomegalovirus exposure and HLA in healthy donors. The PCR employed 60 Vbeta primers together with 13 Jbeta primers. Sequencing was performed with immunoSEQ multiplex PCR; in TCRdb, only in-frame clones are kept and a portion is missing. The data contain approximately 150,000 clones, under 85% of them seen just once; the ten biggest clones take up roughly 5.2%. Sequenced: PBMCs. These TCRs come from a young woman in good health and CMV-seropositive.

V and J are TRBV5-1 and TRBJ2-3, with D hard to call. The CDR3 covers 14 residues. Germline V gene data show CDR1 as SGHRS and CDR2 as YFSETQ. The V end lost 0 bases, the J end lost 4 bases, and 9 bases lay between the germline ends. This CDR3 reads CASSLDRRADTQYF. The DNA of the CDR3 is TGCGCCAGCAGCTTGGACCGTCGGGCAGATACGCAGTATTTT.

A remark on this clone: An end of the junction does not agree with germline; a read error may underlie this. V usage is TRBV28 and J usage is TRBJ1-4, with D maybe TRBD1 (6 bases). This CDR3 has 15 residues. Per germline, CDR1 MDHEN and CDR2 SYDVKM. CDR3 sequence: CARSFRIGGVEKLFF. The CDR3 DNA reads TGTGCCCGCAGTTTCCGTATAGGGGGTGTGGAAAAACTGTTTTTT. Filled out from reference TRBV28 and TRBJ1-4, the complete variable domain reads DVKVTQSSRYLVKRTGEKVFLECVQDMDHENMFWYRQDPGLGLRLIYFSYDVKMKEKGDIPEGYSVSREKKERFSLILESASTNQTSMYLCARSFRIGGVEKLFFGSGTQLSVL.

The V and J genes are TRBV2 and TRBJ2-3; TRBD1 matches 8 bases. The CDR3 loop spans 14 amino acids. Germline CDR1 reads SNHLY; CDR2 reads FYNNEI. V lost 1 base and J lost 3; bases outside the gene matches: 0. The CDR3 protein is CASSEGTGTDTQYF. DNA for the CDR3: TGTGCCAGCAGTGAAGGGACAGGGACAGATACGCAGTATTTT.

The CDR3 nucleotides are TGTGCCAGCAGCTCCGCCCGGGGGGGCCGTGAGCAGTTCTTC. Its translation: CASSSARGGREQFF. The chain recombines TRBV11-2 with TRBJ2-1; 8 bases align to TRBD2. With V trimmed by 4 bases and J by 9 bases, 8 bases remained unmatched. This CDR3 has 14 residues. CDR1 is SGHAT, CDR2 FQNNGV, per germline.

V gene TRBV9 combines with J gene TRBJ2-2; D is uncertain. V shed 3 bases and J shed 5 bases, with 5 bases lying between them. The germline CDR1 and CDR2 sequences are SGDLS and YYNGEE. The CDR3 is 12 amino acids. CDR3 DNA: TGTGCCAGCAGCGGCGATACCGGGGAGCTGTTTTTT. Translated, it gives CASSGDTGELFF.

On this clone: This specimen includes other DNA sequences encoding the same CDR3. The V and J genes are TRBV10-3 and TRBJ1-3; TRBD1 agrees at 8 bases. Germline V gene data show CDR1 as ENHRY and CDR2 as SYGVKD. This CDR3 spans 15 amino acids. With 3 bases clipped from V and 2 bases from J, the junction kept 3 bases outside the gene matches. CDR3 DNA: TGTGCCATCAGTGACACAGGGGGTCCTGGAAACACCATATATTTT. Translation: CAISDTGGPGNTIYF.

The chain joins TRBV15 to TRBJ1-1; 9 bases are shared with TRBD1. This CDR3 has 14 residues. Germline CDR1 LNHNV, CDR2 YYDKDF (reference sequence). With V trimmed by 3 bases and J by 4 bases, 3 bases remained unmatched. The CDR3 here is CATSSDRGGTEAFF. The CDR3 DNA sequence: TGTGCCACCAGCAGTGACAGGGGGGGCACTGAAGCTTTCTTT.

The V gene is TRBV10-1, the J gene TRBJ2-3, with TRBD2 matching 9 bases. V lost 11 bases and J lost 2; bases outside the gene matches: 14. The CDR3 length is 16 residues. CDR1 and CDR2 (germline): WNHNN, SYGVQD (reference sequence). CDR3 region: CAAAREASGDTDTQYF. CDR3 nucleotides: TGCGCCGCCGCCAGGGAGGCTAGCGGGGACACAGATACGCAGTATTTT.

The chain has TRBV28 and TRBJ2-7; 7 nucleotides match TRBD1. Germline V lookup: CDR1 MDHEN, CDR2 SYDVKM. CDR3 length: 14 residues. V lost 3 bases, J lost 4 bases, and 6 bases stayed unmatched. Here the CDR3 reads CASSFPDRVYEQYF. CDR3 DNA sequence: TGTGCCAGCAGTTTTCCCGACAGGGTGTACGAGCAGTACTTC.

This rearrangement joins TRBV9 to TRBJ1-1; D possibly corresponds to TRBD1 (5 bases). The germline V gene encodes CDR1 SGDLS and CDR2 YYNGEE. This CDR3 region has 13 residues. Trimming left V 0 bases short and J 5 bases short, with 8 bases between. This CDR3 is CASSVGGATEAFF. The CDR3 DNA sequence: TGTGCCAGCAGCGTAGGTGGGGCAACTGAAGCTTTCTTT.

This clone appeared a few times. The rearrangement joins TRBV9 to TRBJ1-1, with 9 bases lining up with TRBD1. Looked up from germline, CDR1 is SGDLS and CDR2 is YYNGEE. This CDR3 region has 14 residues. V dropped 3 bases and J dropped 5; count of bases not matched to a gene: 5. This CDR3 is CASSGTGVWTEAFF. The CDR3, as DNA: TGTGCCAGCAGCGGGACAGGGGTGTGGACTGAAGCTTTCTTT.

The rearrangement joins TRBV5-6 to TRBJ1-1; D unresolved. Germline V gene sequence: CDR1 SGHDT, CDR2 YYEEEE. The CDR3 has 13 residues. V shed 3 bases and J shed 7 bases, with 13 bases lying between them. The CDR3 region has the DNA TGTGCCAGCAGCTCACAGATGGAGGTTGAAGCTTTCTTT. Protein sequence: CASSSQMEVEAFF.

CDR3 bases: TGTGCCAGCAGGCCCGAGGCGGGGTACGGTGGCTACACCTTC. Amino acids: CASRPEAGYGGYTF. V usage is TRBV4-2 and J usage is TRBJ1-2; D remains unclear. Germline V gene lookup returns CDR1 LGHNA and CDR2 YNFKEQ. CDR3 length: 14 amino acids. Trimming took 6 bases from V and 7 from J, leaving 18 bases between them.

The chain combines TRBV4-1 with TRBJ1-5, with 8 bases matching TRBD1. The CDR3 is made up of 16 amino acids. Losses at the gene ends were 1 base for V and 7 bases for J; bases not matched to a gene: 9. Germline V CDR1 and CDR2: MGHRA, YSYEKL. The CDR3 DNA is TGCGCCAGCAGCCAAGTCGGGACAGGAGACGTACAGCCCCAGCATTTT. Translated, it gives CASSQVGTGDVQPQHF.

The rearrangement joins TRBV9 to TRBJ2-7; possibly TRBD1 for D (6 bases). The CDR3 is 14 residues long. V was shortened by 0 bases and J by 0 bases, with 7 bases between the two germline ends. Germline V gene lookup returns CDR1 SGDLS and CDR2 YYNGEE. DNA of the CDR3: TGTGCCAGCAGCGTAGGGGACACCTCCTACGAGCAGTACTTC. This codes for CASSVGDTSYEQYF. The full variable domain, rest sourced from reference TRBV9 and TRBJ2-7, is DSGVTQTPKHLITATGQRVTLRCSPRSGDLSVYWYQQSLDQGLQFLIQYYNGEERAKGNILERFSAQQFPDLHSELNLSSLELGDSALYFCASSVGDTSYEQYFGPGTRLTVT.

The chain couples TRBV6-4 to TRBJ2-2; 8 nucleotides agree with TRBD1. Germline V gene data show CDR1 as MRHNA and CDR2 as SNTAGT. The CDR3 consists of 16 residues. V dropped 4 bases and J dropped 1; count of bases not matched to a gene: 5. CDR3 nucleotides: TGTGCCAGCAGTGCCGTAGGACAGGGGAACACCGGGGAGCTGTTTTTT. It yields the protein CASSAVGQGNTGELFF.

The DNA for the CDR3 is TGTGCCAGCAGCCTACAGGGCTACGAGCAGTACTTC. Its translation is CASSLQGYEQYF. V usage is TRBV2 and J usage is TRBJ2-7; possibly TRBD1 for D (6 bases). V gave up 6 bases and J gave up 3 bases, with 9 bases separating them. The CDR3 is 12 amino acids. Germline V gene data show CDR1 as SNHLY and CDR2 as FYNNEI.

The CDR3 loop reads CASSEQGASHNYGYTF. In nucleotides, the CDR3 is TGTGCCAGCAGTGAACAGGGGGCATCCCATAACTATGGCTACACCTTC. The V call is TRBV6-1, the J call TRBJ1-2; 8 nucleotides match TRBD1. Germline-derived CDR1 and CDR2 are MNHNS and SASEGT. Trimming removed 2 bases from V and 1 base from J; junction bases left unmatched: 6. The CDR3 loop spans 16 amino acids.

This chain uses TRBV9 with TRBJ1-1, with D maybe TRBD1 (5 bases). The V gene's germline CDR1 is SGDLS and CDR2 YYNGEE. The CDR3 extends over 15 amino acids. V was pared by 0 bases and J by 3 bases, with 12 bases between. In nucleotides, the CDR3 is TGTGCCAGCAGCGTAGCACCCTCGGGGGACACTGAAGCTTTCTTT. This encodes CASSVAPSGDTEAFF.

This sequence joins TRBV10-3 and TRBJ2-5, with 10 bases aligning to TRBD1. The germline V gene encodes CDR1 ENHRY and CDR2 SYGVKD. The CDR3 length is 15 residues. The trim removed 5 bases at V and 6 bases at J, leaving 9 bases unmatched. Here the CDR3 DNA reads TGTGCCATCAGTAGTGGGGGGACAGGGGATCAGACCCAGTACTTC. Translated: CAISSGGTGDQTQYF.

The rearrangement uses TRBV19 and TRBJ1-3, with D possibly TRBD1 on 6 matching bases. CDR3 size: 15 residues. V dropped 5 bases and J dropped 4 bases, with 15 bases sitting between them. Germline loops: CDR1 LNHDA, CDR2 SQIVND (reference sequence). CDR3 sequence (DNA): TGTGCCAGTAGTGCTCCACAGGGTCTAGGAAACACCATATATTTT. Translating it yields CASSAPQGLGNTIYF.

This chain links TRBV9 with TRBJ2-1; 7 bases match TRBD1. Germline V gene data show CDR1 as SGDLS and CDR2 as YYNGEE. The trim removed 3 bases at V and 4 bases at J, leaving 10 bases unmatched. CDR3 length: 16 residues. For the CDR3, the DNA is TGTGCCAGCAGCGACTTTAAACGGGACAGTTACAATGAGCAGTTCTTC. Translated: CASSDFKRDSYNEQFF. Filled out from reference TRBV9 and TRBJ2-1, the complete variable domain reads DSGVTQTPKHLITATGQRVTLRCSPRSGDLSVYWYQQSLDQGLQFLIQYYNGEERAKGNILERFSAQQFPDLHSELNLSSLELGDSALYFCASSDFKRDSYNEQFFGPGTRLTVL.

The chain combines TRBV5-4 with TRBJ2-2, with D hard to call. Germline CDR1 is SGHNT and CDR2 is YYREEE (reference sequence). CDR3 length: 14 residues. The germline V and J ends were trimmed by 0 bases and 4 bases, with 7 bases remaining between them. The CDR3 nucleotides are TGTGCCAGCAGCTTGGGGCAGGCCACCGGGGAGCTGTTTTTT. Amino acid sequence: CASSLGQATGELFF. Full variable domain (missing parts from reference TRBV5-4 and TRBJ2-2): ETGVTQSPTHLIKTRGQQVTLRCSSQSGHNTVSWYQQALGQGPQFIFQYYREEENGRGNFPPRFSGLQFPNYSSELNVNALELDDSALYLCASSLGQATGELFFGEGSRLTVL.

V usage is TRBV19 and J usage is TRBJ2-5; TRBD2 aligns across 8 bases. Germline-derived CDR1 and CDR2 are LNHDA and SQIVND (reference sequence). CDR3 length: 13 residues. Trimming took 5 bases from V and 5 from J; bases not matched to a gene: 4. In DNA, the CDR3 is TGTGCCAGTAGTCGGACTAGCTGGGAGACCCAGTACTTC. Translated: CASSRTSWETQYF.